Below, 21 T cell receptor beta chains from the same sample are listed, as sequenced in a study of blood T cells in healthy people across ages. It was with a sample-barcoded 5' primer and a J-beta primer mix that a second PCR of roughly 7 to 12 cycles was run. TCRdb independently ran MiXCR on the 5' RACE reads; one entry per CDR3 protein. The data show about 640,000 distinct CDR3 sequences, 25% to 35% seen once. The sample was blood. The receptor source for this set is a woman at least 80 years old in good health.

The CDR3 spells CASSEARGGNYGYTF. The CDR3 nucleotides are TGTGCCAGCAGTGAAGCTCGGGGAGGGAACTATGGCTACACCTTC. The chain carries TRBV6-1 and TRBJ1-2; no reliable D call. V lost 0 bases to trimming and J lost 2 bases, with 10 bases between them. The CDR3 is 15 amino acids. The germline V gene has CDR1 MNHNS and CDR2 SASEGT.

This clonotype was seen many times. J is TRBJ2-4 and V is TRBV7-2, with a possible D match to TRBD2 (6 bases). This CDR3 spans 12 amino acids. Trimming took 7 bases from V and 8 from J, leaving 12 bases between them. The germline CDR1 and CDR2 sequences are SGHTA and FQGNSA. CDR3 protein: CASKEGGDIQYF. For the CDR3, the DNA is TGTGCCAGCAAGGAGGGTGGGGACATTCAGTACTTC.

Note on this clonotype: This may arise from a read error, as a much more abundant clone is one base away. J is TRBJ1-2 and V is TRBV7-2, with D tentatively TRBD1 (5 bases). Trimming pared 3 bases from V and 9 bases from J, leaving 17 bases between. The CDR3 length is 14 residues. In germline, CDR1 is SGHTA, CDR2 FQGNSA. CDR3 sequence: CASSFPRGGDSYTF. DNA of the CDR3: TGTGCCAGCAGCTTCCCCCGGGGGGGGGATAGCTACACCTTC. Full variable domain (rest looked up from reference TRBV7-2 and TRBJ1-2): GAGVSQSPSNKVTEKGKDVELRCDPISGHTALYWYRQSLGQGLEFLIYFQGNSAPDKSGLPSDRFSAERTGGSVSTLTIQRTQQEDSAVYLCASSFPRGGDSYTFGSGTRLTVV.

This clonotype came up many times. CDR3 DNA sequence: TGTGCCAGCAGTTACGAGCGGGGGGGCTCCCGTTTCGCAGATACGCAGTATTTT. Translating it yields CASSYERGGSRFADTQYF. The chain uses TRBV6-2 or TRBV6-3 and TRBJ2-3; 10 positions agree with TRBD2. CDR3 size: 18 residues. V dropped 2 bases and J dropped 4; count of bases not matched to a gene: 12. The germline V gene has CDR1 MNHEY and CDR2 SVGEGT.

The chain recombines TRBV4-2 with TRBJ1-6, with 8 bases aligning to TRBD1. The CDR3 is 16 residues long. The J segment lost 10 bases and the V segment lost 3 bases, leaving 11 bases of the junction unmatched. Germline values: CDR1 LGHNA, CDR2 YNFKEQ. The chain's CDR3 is CASSHFRGLSESPLHF. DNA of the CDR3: TGTGCCAGCAGCCACTTCAGGGGGCTCTCGGAATCACCCCTCCACTTT.

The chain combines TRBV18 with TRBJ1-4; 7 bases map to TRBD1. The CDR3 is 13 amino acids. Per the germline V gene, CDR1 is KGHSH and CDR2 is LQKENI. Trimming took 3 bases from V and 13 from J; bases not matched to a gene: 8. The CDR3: CASSPGATGLLFF. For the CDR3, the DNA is TGTGCCAGCTCACCGGGGGCGACAGGGTTACTGTTTTTT.

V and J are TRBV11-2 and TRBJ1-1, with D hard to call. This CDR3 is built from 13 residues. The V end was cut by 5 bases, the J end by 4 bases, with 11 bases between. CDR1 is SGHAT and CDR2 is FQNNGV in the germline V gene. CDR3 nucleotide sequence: TGTGCCAGCAGCCCATACGGGTGCACTGAAGCTTTCTTT. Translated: CASSPYGCTEAFF. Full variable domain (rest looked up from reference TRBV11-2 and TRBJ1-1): EAGVAQSPRYKIIEKRQSVAFWCNPISGHATLYWYQQILGQGPKLLIQFQNNGVVDDSQLPKDRFSAERLKGVDSTLKIQPAKLEDSAVYLCASSPYGCTEAFFGQGTRLTVV.

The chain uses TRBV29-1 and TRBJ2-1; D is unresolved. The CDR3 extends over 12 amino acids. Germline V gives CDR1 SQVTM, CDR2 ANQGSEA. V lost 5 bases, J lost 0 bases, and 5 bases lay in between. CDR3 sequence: CSVSISYNEQFF. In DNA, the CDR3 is TGCAGCGTTTCGATCTCCTACAATGAGCAGTTCTTC.

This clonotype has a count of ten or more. The CDR3 loop is CASSLVVGNYGYTF. The CDR3 nucleotides are TGTGCCAGCAGCTTGGTAGTAGGGAACTATGGCTACACCTTC. V usage is TRBV5-5 and J usage is TRBJ1-2, with D unresolved. In germline, CDR1 is SGHKS, CDR2 YYEKEE (reference sequence). CDR3 length: 14 amino acids. V was clipped by 0 bases and J by 2 bases, with 8 bases between them.

The CDR3 coding sequence is TGCAGTGCCGGGGGATCCGACAATCAGCCCCAGCATTTT. This sequence encodes CSAGGSDNQPQHF. The chain carries TRBV20-1 and TRBJ1-5; a weak D match, TRBD1 (5 bases). The CDR3 is 13 amino acids. V gave up 6 bases and J gave up 3 bases, with 12 bases separating them. Germline V CDR1 and CDR2: DFQATT, SNEGSKA (reference sequence).

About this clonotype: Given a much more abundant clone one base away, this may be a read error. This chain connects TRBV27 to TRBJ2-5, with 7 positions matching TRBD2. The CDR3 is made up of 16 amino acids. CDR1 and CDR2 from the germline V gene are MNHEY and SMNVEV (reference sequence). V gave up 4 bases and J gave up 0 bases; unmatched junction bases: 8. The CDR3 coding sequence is TGTGCCAGCAGTTCGCGACGAGCGGGGTACCAAGAGACCCAGTACTTC. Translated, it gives CASSSRRAGYQETQYF.

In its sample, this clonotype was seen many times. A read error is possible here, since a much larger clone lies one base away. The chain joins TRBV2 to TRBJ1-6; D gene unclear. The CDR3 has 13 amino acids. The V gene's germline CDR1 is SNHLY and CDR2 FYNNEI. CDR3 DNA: TGTGCCAGCAGTGAAGTCGGTAATTCACCCCCCCACTTT. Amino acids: CASSEVGNSPPHF.

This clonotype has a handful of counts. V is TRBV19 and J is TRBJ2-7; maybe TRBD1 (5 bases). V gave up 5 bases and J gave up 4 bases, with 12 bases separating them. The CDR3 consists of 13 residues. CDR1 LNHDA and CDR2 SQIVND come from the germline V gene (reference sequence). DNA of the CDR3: TGTGCCAGTAGTGGAGAAAGGACATACGAGCAGTACTTC. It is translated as CASSGERTYEQYF.

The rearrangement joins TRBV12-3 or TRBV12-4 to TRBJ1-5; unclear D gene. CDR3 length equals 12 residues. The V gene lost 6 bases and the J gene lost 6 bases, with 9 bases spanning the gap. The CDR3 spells CASSRDFQPQHF. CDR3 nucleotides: TGTGCCAGCAGCCGGGATTTTCAGCCCCAGCATTTT.

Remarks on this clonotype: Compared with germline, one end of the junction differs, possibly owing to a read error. CDR3 bases: TGCGCCGGCAGCCCGACGGGGTTTAGCACAGATACGCAGTATTTT. Protein: CAGSPTGFSTDTQYF. V is TRBV5-1 and J is TRBJ2-3; tentative D call: TRBD2 (5 bases). From germline, CDR1 is SGHRS and CDR2 YFSETQ. This CDR3 contains 15 residues.

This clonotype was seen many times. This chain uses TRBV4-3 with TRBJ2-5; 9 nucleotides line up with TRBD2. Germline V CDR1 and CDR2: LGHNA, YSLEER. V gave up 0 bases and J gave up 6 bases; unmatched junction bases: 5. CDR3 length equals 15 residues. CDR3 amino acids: CASSQDPSGEQTQYF. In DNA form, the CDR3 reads TGCGCCAGCAGCCAAGATCCTAGCGGGGAACAGACCCAGTACTTC.

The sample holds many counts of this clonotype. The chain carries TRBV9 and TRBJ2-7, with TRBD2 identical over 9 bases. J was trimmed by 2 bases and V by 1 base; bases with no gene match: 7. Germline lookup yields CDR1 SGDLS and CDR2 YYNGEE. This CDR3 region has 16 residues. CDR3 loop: CASSVSASGAPYEQYF. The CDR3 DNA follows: TGTGCCAGCAGCGTATCGGCTAGCGGGGCTCCCTACGAGCAGTACTTC.

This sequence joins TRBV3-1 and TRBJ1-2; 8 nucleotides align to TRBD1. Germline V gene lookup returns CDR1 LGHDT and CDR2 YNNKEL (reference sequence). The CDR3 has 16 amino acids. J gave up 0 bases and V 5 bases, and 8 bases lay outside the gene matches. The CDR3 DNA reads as TGTGCCAGCAGCGAAACAGGGGGATCTACTAACTATGGCTACACCTTC. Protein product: CASSETGGSTNYGYTF.

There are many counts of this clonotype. The CDR3 loop is CAWSVTRDTQYF. As DNA, the CDR3 is TGTGCCTGGAGTGTTACCAGGGATACGCAGTATTTT. The chain recombines TRBV30 with TRBJ2-3; D is unclear. Deletions cut 0 bases from V and 6 bases from J, with 7 bases between. The germline V gene encodes CDR1 GTSNPN and CDR2 SVGIG (reference sequence). The CDR3 loop spans 12 amino acids. Full variable domain (outside the CDR3, taken from reference TRBV30 and TRBJ2-3): SQTIHQWPATLVQPVGSPLSLECTVEGTSNPNLYWYRQAAGRGLQLLFYSVGIGQISSEVPQNLSASRPQDRQFILSSKKLLLSDSGFYLCAWSVTRDTQYFGPGTRLTVL.

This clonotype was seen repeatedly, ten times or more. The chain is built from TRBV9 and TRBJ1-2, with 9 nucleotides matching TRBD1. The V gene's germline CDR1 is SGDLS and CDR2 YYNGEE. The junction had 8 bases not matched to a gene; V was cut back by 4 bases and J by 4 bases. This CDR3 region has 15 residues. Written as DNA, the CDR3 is TGTGCCAGCAGCCCAGGGACAGGGACCGTCTATGGCTACACCTTC. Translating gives CASSPGTGTVYGYTF. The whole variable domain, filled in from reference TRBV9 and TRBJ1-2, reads DSGVTQTPKHLITATGQRVTLRCSPRSGDLSVYWYQQSLDQGLQFLIQYYNGEERAKGNILERFSAQQFPDLHSELNLSSLELGDSALYFCASSPGTGTVYGYTFGSGTRLTVV.

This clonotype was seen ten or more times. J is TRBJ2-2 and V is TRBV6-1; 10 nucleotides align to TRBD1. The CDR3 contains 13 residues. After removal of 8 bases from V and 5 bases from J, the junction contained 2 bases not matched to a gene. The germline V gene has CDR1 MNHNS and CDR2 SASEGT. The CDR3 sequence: CASWTGGTGELFF. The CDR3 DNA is TGTGCCAGCTGGACAGGGGGGACCGGGGAGCTGTTTTTT.